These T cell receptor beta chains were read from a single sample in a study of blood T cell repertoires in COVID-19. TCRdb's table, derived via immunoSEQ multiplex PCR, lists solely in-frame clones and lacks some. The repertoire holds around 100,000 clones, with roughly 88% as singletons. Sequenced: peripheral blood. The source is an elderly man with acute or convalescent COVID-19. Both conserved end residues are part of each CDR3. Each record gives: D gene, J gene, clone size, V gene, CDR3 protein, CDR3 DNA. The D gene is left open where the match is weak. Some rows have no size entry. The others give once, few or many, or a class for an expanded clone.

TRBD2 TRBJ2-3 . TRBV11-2 CASSSLLAETQYF TGTGCCAGCAGCTCTTTACTAGCGGAAACGCAGTATTTT
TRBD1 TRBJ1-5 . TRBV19 CASSEITGGRQPQHF TGTGCCAGTAGTGAAATAACAGGGGGCAGGCAGCCCCAGCATTTT
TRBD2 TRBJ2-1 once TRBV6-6 CASSIAGGYNEQFF TGTGCCAGCAGTATAGCGGGAGGCTACAATGAGCAGTTCTTC
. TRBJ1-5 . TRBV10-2 CASSGAGKQPQHF TGCGCCAGCAGTGGGGCAGGGAAACAGCCCCAGCATTTT
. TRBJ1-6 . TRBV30 CAWTRTDNSPLHF TGTGCCTGGACCCGGACAGATAATTCACCCCTCCACTTT
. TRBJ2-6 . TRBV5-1 CASSLAATASGANVLTF TGCGCCAGCAGCTTGGCCGCGACAGCCTCTGGGGCCAACGTCCTGACTTTC
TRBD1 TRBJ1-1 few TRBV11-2 CASRLWTQGAGMNTEAFF TGTGCCAGCAGGCTATGGACCCAGGGGGCCGGAATGAACACTGAAGCTTTCTTT
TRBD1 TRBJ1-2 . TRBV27 CASSLGRTGGGYTF TGTGCCAGCAGTTTGGGGCGGACAGGAGGTGGCTACACCTTC
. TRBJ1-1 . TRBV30 CAWSVTSDSLNTEAFF TGTGCCTGGAGTGTTACGAGCGACAGCTTGAACACTGAAGCTTTCTTT
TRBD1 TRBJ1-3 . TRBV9 CASSVGLGQMGNTIYF TGTGCCAGCAGCGTAGGTTTGGGACAGATGGGAAACACCATATATTTT
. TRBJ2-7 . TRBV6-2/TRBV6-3 CASSYLGKLDYEQYF TGTGCCAGCAGTTACTTGGGCAAGTTGGACTACGAGCAGTACTTC
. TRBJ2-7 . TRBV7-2 CASSLALGGASSYEQYF TGTGCCAGCAGCTTAGCGCTGGGGGGGGCCAGCTCCTACGAGCAGTACTTC
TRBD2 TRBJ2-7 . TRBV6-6 CASSTSGGAYEQYF TGTGCCAGCAGTACTAGCGGGGGGGCTTACGAGCAGTACTTC
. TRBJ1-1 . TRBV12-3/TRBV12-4 CASSLSRETEAFF TGTGCCAGCAGTTTGAGCAGGGAAACTGAAGCTTTCTTT
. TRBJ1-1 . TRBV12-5 CASGLGPSRTEAFF TGTGCTAGTGGTTTGGGGCCATCGAGGACTGAAGCTTTCTTT
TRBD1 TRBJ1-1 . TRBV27 CASSRTSGTGHNTEAFF TGTGCCAGCAGTCGGACATCCGGGACAGGGCATAACACTGAAGCTTTCTTT
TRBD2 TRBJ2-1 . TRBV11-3 CASSSSGGPYNEQFF TGTGCCAGCAGCTCTAGCGGGGGGCCTTACAATGAGCAGTTCTTC
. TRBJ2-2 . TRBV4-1 CASSQGQLGELFF TGCGCCAGCAGCCAGGGACAATTAGGGGAGCTGTTTTTT
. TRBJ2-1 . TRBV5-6 CASSLDRGATYNEQFF TGTGCCAGCAGCTTGGATCGCGGGGCCACGTACAATGAGCAGTTCTTC
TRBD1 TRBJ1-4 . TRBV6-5 CASSGQGIMFF TGTGCCAGCAGCGGACAGGGGATCATGTTTTTT
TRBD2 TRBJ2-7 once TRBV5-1 CASSLMGLNYEQYF TGCGCCAGCAGCTTAATGGGACTAAACTACGAGCAGTACTTC
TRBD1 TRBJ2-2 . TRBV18 CASSPPQTGVTGELFF TGTGCCAGCTCACCACCGCAGACAGGGGTTACCGGGGAGCTGTTTTTT
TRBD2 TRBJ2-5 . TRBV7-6 CASSPRGGGETQYF TGTGCCAGCAGCCCGCGGGGGGGCGGAGAGACCCAGTACTTC
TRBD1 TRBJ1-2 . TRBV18 CASSRTGGEGGYTF TGTGCCAGCTCTCGGACAGGGGGCGAGGGAGGCTACACCTTC
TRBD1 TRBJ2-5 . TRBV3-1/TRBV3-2 CASRRTGAGETQYF TGTGCCAGCAGGCGGACAGGGGCGGGAGAGACCCAGTACTTC
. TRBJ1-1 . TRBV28 CASTFRGGFTEAFF TGTGCCAGCACCTTTAGGGGGGGTTTCACTGAAGCTTTCTTT
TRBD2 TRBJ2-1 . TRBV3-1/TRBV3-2 CASSQGPGGLAGVCYNEQFF TGTGCCAGCAGCCAAGGCCCGGGGGGACTAGCGGGAGTCTGCTACAATGAGCAGTTCTTC
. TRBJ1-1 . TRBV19 CASSRAGSRYRLTEAFF TGTGCCAGTAGTCGGGCAGGGTCTAGGTACCGTCTTACTGAAGCTTTCTTT
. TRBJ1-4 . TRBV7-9 CASSLWASEKLFF TGTGCCAGCAGCCTGTGGGCCTCAGAAAAACTGTTTTTT
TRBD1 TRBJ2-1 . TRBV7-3 CASSLLGTEGNEQFF TGTGCCAGCAGCTTATTGGGGACAGAGGGGAATGAGCAGTTCTTC
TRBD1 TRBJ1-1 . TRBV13 CASSLAATGGTEAFF TGTGCCAGCAGCTTAGCAGCGACAGGGGGCACTGAAGCTTTCTTT
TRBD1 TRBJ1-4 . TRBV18 CASSQGQGVNEKLFF TGTGCCAGCTCACAAGGACAGGGAGTTAATGAAAAACTGTTTTTT
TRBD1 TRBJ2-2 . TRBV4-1 CASSQDPSPGTGNRELFF TGCGCCAGCAGCCAAGATCCATCACCCGGGACAGGGAATCGGGAGCTGTTTTTT
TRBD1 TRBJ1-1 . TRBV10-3 CAISSEDRGGTEAFF TGTGCCATCAGTTCCGAGGACAGGGGAGGTACTGAAGCTTTCTTT
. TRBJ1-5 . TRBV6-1 CASSETRGTENQPQHF TGTGCCAGCAGTGAAACTCGCGGGACTGAGAATCAGCCCCAGCATTTT
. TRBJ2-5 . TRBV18 CASSPPTGETETQYF TGTGCCAGCTCACCGCCTACTGGGGAGACGGAGACCCAGTACTTC
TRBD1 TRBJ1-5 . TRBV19 CASSPGQGRPTGTSNQPQHF TGTGCCAGTAGCCCGGGACAGGGGCGACCCACGGGTACGAGCAATCAGCCCCAGCATTTT
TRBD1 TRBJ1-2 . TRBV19 CASAPGQGYGYTF TGTGCCAGCGCCCCGGGACAGGGGTATGGCTACACCTTC
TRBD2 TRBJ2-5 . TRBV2 CASSAGLAPETQYF TGTGCCAGCAGTGCGGGACTAGCCCCAGAGACCCAGTACTTC
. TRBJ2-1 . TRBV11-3 CASSLGQAGSNEQFF TGTGCCAGCAGCTTAGGACAGGCCGGGTCCAATGAGCAGTTCTTC